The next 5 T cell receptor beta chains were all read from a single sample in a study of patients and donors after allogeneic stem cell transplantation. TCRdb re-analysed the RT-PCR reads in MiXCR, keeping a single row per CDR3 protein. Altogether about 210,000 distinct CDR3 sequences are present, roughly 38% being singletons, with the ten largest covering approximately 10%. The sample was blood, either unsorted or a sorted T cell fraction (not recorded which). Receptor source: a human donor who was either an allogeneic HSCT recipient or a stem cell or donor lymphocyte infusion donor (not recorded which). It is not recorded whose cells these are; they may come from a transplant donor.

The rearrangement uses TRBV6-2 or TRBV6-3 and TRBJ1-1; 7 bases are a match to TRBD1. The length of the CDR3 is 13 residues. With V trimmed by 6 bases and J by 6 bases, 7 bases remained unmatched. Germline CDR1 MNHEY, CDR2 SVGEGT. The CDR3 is CASRRDRVAEAFF. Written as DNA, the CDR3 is TGTGCCAGCAGGCGAGACAGGGTCGCTGAAGCTTTCTTT.

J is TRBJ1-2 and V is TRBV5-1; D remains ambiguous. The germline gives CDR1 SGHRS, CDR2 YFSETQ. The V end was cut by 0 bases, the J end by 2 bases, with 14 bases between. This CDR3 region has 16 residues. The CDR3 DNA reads TGCGCCAGCAGCTTGGCCGTAACTCCCGTAAACTATGGCTACACCTTC. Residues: CASSLAVTPVNYGYTF.

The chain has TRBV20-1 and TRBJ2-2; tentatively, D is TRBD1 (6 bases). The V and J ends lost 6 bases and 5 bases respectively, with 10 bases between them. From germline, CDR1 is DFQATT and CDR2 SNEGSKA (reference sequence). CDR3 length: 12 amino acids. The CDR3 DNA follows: TGCAGTGCGGGCAGGGGAACCGGGGAGCTGTTTTTT. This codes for CSAGRGTGELFF.

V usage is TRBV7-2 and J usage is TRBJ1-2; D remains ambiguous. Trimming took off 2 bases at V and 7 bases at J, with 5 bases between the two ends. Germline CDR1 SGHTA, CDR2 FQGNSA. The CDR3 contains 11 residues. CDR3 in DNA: TGTGCCAGCAGCTTATATACTGGCTACACCTTC. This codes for CASSLYTGYTF.

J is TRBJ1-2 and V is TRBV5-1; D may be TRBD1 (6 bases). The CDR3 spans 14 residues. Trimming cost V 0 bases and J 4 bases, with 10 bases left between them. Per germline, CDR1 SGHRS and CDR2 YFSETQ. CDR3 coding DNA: TGCGCCAGCAGCTTGGAACAGGGAGGCTATGGCTACACCTTC. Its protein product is CASSLEQGGYGYTF.